The rows below give T cell receptor beta chains drawn from one sample of a study of cytomegalovirus exposure and HLA in healthy donors. The assay was immunoSEQ multiplex PCR, and TCRdb's table has in-frame clones only and misses some. The sample carries about 120,000 clones, about four fifths recorded once. The sequenced sample consisted of PBMCs. The receptors were sampled from a man aged 25 to 40 in good health and CMV-seropositive. CDR3s include the opening cysteine and the closing phenylalanine or tryptophan. The order of the fields is J gene, clone size, D gene, V gene, CDR3 DNA, CDR3 protein. D genes are given only for firm matches. Rows give clone size only sometimes, using once, few, many, or a class for an expanded clone.

TRBJ2-3	.	.	TRBV28	TGTGCCAGCAGTTTGAACGGGGGGCCGGGAAATACGCAGTATTTT	CASSLNGGPGNTQYF
TRBJ2-5	.	TRBD2	TRBV5-4	TGTGCCAGCAGCTTGGGTGGGGGGGGGTACCAAGAGACCCAGTACTTC	CASSLGGGGYQETQYF
TRBJ2-1	.	.	TRBV15	TGTGCCACCAGCAGAGATCTACAGGGCTTAAACTATGGCAATGAGCAGTTCTTC	CATSRDLQGLNYGNEQFF
TRBJ2-2	.	.	TRBV5-1	TGCGCCAGCAGCTTGGCCGGGACAACGAACACCGGGGAGCTGTTTTTT	CASSLAGTTNTGELFF
TRBJ2-5	.	TRBD2	TRBV7-2	TGTGCCAGCAGCGTGGGACTAGCGGGGGGGCCGGAGACCCAGTACTTC	CASSVGLAGGPETQYF
TRBJ2-5	.	TRBD1	TRBV25-1	TGTGCCAGCAGTGGACAGGGGGGAGAGACCCAGTACTTC	CASSGQGGETQYF
TRBJ2-6	.	.	TRBV10-1	TGCGCCAGCAGTGACAGTTCTGGGGCCAACGTCCTGACTTTC	CASSDSSGANVLTF
TRBJ2-3	once	.	TRBV18	TGTGCCAGCTCACCACCGTATCCCGATACGCAGTATTTT	CASSPPYPDTQYF
TRBJ2-7	.	TRBD1	TRBV6-1	TGTGCCAGCAGTCCCCGGGACAGAGAGTACTTC	CASSPRDREYF
TRBJ2-3	.	TRBD2	TRBV11-3	TGTGCCAGCAGCTTGAGCGGGGTGGGCACAGATACGCAGTATTTT	CASSLSGVGTDTQYF